What follows is one TCR beta chain and its context. Its target is not known. Clones were read by immunoSEQ multiplex PCR, and TCRdb kept only the in-frame ones, dropping some. The table includes about 11,000 clones, about 66% detected once. This specimen belongs to a study of CD4+ T cells in melanoma. Whole-study results and caveats: CD8+ T cell, macrophage and B cell function reportedly correlated with neoantigen-specific CD4+ T cells.

The source of this sequence is a human donor with melanoma. Sequencing used cells from a culture (not recorded whether cultured in vitro).

For the CDR3, the DNA is TGTGCTAGTGGAGCAGGGCTTTGGGAGCCCCAGCATTTT. Its translation is CASGAGLWEPQHF. The gene calls are TRBV12-5 and TRBJ1-5; a possible D gene is TRBD1 (5 bases). Per the germline V gene, CDR1 is LGHNT and CDR2 is FRNRAP. The CDR3 is made up of 13 amino acids. Deletions cut 6 bases from V and 8 bases from J, with 14 bases between.